The 2 T cell receptor beta chains given below trace back to one sample, sequenced in a study of shared clonotypes between healthy human individuals (dated by TCRdb to the early 2020s). The library came from the immunoSEQ multiplex PCR assay. TCRdb took this table from immuneACCESS and kept in-frame rearrangements with V and J called. Such tables lack part of the clones; where checked against another copy, unresolved V genes explain under half of the gap, and the rest is unexplained. Recorded for this sample are around 2.3 million clones; nearly 97% of them occurred a single time. Of the sample, around 0.13% is held by the ten largest clones. Sequenced sample: naive CD4+ T cells sorted from blood. The cell subset or site label for this specimen denotes: CD45RA+ positively selected. All receptors derive from a man younger than 35 in good health.

The chain carries TRBV5-1 and TRBJ1-1, with D tentatively TRBD1 (6 bases). Germline V gene sequence: CDR1 SGHRS, CDR2 YFSETQ. This CDR3 has 16 amino acids. The V gene lost 5 bases and the J gene lost 0 bases, with 17 bases spanning the gap. The CDR3 protein is CASRTGGASVNTEAFF. CDR3 DNA: TGCGCCAGCAGAACGGGGGGCGCTTCCGTGAACACTGAAGCTTTCTTT.

V usage is TRBV6-1 and J usage is TRBJ2-7; TRBD1 matches at 9 bases. Trimming took 2 bases from V and 3 from J; bases not matched to a gene: 5. Germline CDR1 MNHNS, CDR2 SASEGT. This CDR3 comprises 15 residues. CDR3 loop: CASSEYDRGVYEQYF. The CDR3 DNA reads TGTGCCAGCAGTGAATATGACAGGGGGGTCTACGAGCAGTACTTC.